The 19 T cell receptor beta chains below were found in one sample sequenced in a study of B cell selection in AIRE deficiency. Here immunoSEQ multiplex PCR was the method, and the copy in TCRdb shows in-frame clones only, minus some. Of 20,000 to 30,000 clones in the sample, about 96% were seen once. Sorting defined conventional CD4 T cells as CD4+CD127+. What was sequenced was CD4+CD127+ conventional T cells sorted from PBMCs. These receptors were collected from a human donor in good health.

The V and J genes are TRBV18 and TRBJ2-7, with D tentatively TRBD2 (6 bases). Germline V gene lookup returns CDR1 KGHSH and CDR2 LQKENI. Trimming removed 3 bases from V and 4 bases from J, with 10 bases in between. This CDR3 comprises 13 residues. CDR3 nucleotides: TGTGCCAGCTCACCCGCACGGGGGTACGAGCAGTACTTC. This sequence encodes CASSPARGYEQYF.

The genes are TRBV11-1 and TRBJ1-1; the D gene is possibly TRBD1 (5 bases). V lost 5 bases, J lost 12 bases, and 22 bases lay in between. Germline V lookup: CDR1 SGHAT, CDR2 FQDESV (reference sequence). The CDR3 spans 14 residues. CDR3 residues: CASSLKQVGEPPFF. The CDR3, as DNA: TGTGCCAGCAGCCTTAAACAGGTGGGAGAGCCGCCTTTCTTT.

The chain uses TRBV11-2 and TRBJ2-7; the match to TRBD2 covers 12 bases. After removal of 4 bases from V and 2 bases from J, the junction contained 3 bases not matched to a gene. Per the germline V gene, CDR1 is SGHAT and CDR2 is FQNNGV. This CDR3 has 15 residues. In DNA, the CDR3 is TGTGCCAGCAGCTCACGGACTAGCGGGACCTACGAGCAGTACTTC. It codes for CASSSRTSGTYEQYF.

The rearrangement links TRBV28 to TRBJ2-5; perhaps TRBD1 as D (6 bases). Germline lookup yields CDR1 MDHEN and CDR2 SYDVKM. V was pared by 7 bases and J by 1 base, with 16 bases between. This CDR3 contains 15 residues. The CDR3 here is CASTGPGQAQETQYF. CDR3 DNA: TGTGCCAGCACCGGACCGGGACAAGCCCAAGAGACCCAGTACTTC.

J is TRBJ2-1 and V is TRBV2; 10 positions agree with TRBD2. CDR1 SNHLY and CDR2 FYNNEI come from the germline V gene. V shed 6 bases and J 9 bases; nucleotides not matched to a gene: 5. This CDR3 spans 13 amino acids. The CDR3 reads CASSLAGVGEQFF. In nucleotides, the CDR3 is TGTGCCAGCAGCCTAGCGGGAGTTGGTGAGCAGTTCTTC. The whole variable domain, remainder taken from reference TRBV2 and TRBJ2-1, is EPEVTQTPSHQVTQMGQEVILRCVPISNHLYFYWYRQILGQKVEFLVSFYNNEISEKSEIFDDQFSVERPDGSNFTLKIRSTKLEDSAMYFCASSLAGVGEQFFGPGTRLTVL.

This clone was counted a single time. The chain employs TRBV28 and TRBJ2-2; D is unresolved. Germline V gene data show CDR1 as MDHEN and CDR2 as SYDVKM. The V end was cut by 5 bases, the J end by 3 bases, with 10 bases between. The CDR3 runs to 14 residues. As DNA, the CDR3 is TGTGCCAGCAGTCGAAGCCCCGACACCGGGGAGCTGTTTTTT. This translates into CASSRSPDTGELFF.

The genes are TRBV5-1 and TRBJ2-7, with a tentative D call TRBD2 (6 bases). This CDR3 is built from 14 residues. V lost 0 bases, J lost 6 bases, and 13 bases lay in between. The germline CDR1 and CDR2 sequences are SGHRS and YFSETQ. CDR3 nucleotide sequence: TGCGCCAGCAGCTTGGGTGGAGGGGTTAGCGAGCAGTACTTC. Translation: CASSLGGGVSEQYF.

CDR3 loop: CAMTGSNEKLFF. Here the CDR3 DNA reads TGTGCCATGACAGGGAGTAATGAAAAACTGTTTTTT. The rearrangement links TRBV2 to TRBJ1-4, with 7 nucleotides matching TRBD1. V shed 10 bases and J 4 bases; nucleotides not matched to a gene: 3. The CDR3 consists of 12 residues. In germline, CDR1 is SNHLY, CDR2 FYNNEI. Filled out from reference TRBV2 and TRBJ1-4, the complete variable domain reads EPEVTQTPSHQVTQMGQEVILRCVPISNHLYFYWYRQILGQKVEFLVSFYNNEISEKSEIFDDQFSVERPDGSNFTLKIRSTKLEDSAMYFCAMTGSNEKLFFGSGTQLSVL.

The CDR3 nucleotides are TGTGCCAGCAGTCCCGGACTCGGCGCTACCTACGAGCAGTACTTC. Translating it yields CASSPGLGATYEQYF. V and J are TRBV2 and TRBJ2-7; weak D call: TRBD2 (5 bases). Germline CDR1 is SNHLY and CDR2 is FYNNEI. The ends were cut back, 5 bases at V and 2 bases at J, with 16 bases in the middle. The length of the CDR3 is 15 residues.

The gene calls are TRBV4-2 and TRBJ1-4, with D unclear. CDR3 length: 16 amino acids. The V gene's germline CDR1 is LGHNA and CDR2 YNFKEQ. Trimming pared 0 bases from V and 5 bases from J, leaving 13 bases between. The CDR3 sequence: CASSQELRRPNEKLFF. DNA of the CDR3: TGTGCCAGCAGCCAAGAATTGCGGCGGCCGAATGAAAAACTGTTTTTT.

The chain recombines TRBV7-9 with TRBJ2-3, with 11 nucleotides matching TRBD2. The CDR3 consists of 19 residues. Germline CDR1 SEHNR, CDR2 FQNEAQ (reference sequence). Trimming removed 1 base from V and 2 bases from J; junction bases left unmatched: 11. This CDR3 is CASSLDRGETSGITDTQYF. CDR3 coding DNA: TGTGCCAGCAGCTTAGACAGGGGTGAGACTAGCGGGATCACAGATACGCAGTATTTT.

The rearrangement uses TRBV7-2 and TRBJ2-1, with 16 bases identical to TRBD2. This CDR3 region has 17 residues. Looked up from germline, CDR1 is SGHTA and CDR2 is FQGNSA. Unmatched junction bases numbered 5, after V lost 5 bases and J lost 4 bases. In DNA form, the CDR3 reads TGTGCCAGCAGCCCTGGGACTAGCGGGAGGGAGTACAATGAGCAGTTCTTC. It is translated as CASSPGTSGREYNEQFF.

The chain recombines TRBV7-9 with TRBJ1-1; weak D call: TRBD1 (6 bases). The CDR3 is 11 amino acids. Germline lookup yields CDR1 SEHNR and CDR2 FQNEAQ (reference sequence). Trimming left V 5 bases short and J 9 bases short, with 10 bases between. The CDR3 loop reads CASSIGGKAFF. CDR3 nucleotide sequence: TGTGCCAGCAGCATAGGGGGGAAAGCTTTCTTT.

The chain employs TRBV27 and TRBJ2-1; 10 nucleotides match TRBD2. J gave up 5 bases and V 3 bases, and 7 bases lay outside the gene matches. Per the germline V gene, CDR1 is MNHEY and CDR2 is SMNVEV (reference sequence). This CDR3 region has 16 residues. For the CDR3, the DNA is TGTGCCAGCAGTTTGGGAGCGGGAGGGGTGGACAATGAGCAGTTCTTC. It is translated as CASSLGAGGVDNEQFF.

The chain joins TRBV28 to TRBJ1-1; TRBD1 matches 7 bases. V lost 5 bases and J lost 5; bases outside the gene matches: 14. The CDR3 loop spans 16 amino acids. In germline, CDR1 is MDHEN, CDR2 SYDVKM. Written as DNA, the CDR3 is TGTGCCAGCAGTATCGACAGGGTCCCTTCGTCGACTGAAGCTTTCTTT. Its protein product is CASSIDRVPSSTEAFF.

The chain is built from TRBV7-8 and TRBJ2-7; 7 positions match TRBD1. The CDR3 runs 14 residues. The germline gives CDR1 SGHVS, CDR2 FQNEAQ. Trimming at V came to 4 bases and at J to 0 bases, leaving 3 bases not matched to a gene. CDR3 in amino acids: CASSSDRNSYEQYF. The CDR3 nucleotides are TGTGCCAGCAGCTCGGACAGGAACTCCTACGAGCAGTACTTC.

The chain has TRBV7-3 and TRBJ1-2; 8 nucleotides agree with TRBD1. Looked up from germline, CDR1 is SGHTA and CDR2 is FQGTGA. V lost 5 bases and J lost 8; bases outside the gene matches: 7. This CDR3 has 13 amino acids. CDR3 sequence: CASSRGQGGGYTF. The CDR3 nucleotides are TGTGCCAGCAGCCGCGGACAGGGAGGAGGCTACACCTTC.

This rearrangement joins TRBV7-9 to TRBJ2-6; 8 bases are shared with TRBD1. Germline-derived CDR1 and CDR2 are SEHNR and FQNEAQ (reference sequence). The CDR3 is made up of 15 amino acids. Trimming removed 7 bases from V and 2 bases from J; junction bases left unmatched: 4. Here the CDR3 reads CASTGQGTGANVLTF. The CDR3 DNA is TGTGCCAGCACCGGACAGGGTACTGGGGCCAACGTCCTGACTTTC.

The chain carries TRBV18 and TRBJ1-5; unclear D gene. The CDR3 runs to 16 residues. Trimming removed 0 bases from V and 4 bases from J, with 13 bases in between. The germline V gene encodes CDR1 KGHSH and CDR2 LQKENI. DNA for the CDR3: TGTGCCAGCTCACCACCAGGGAGGGCCTCAAATCAGCCCCAGCATTTT. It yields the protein CASSPPGRASNQPQHF.